One and the same sample provided the 25 T cell receptor beta chains below, sequenced in a study of shared clonotypes between healthy human individuals. Repertoires were generated with immunoSEQ multiplex PCR, while TCRdb's copy carries only in-frame clones and drops some. The sample lists approximately 710,000 clones, roughly 87% occurring once. Sequencing was performed on memory CD8+ T cells from PBMCs. Noted subset: CD45RO+ cells pooled with CCR7-negative TemRA cells. The receptors were gathered from a man aged 18 to 30 in good health. Some clones in this sample may be carry-over from other donors' samples.

In DNA form, the CDR3 reads TGTGCCAGCAGTTTTAGCACCACCGCCTCAGGCTCCTACGAGCAGTACTTC. Encoded protein: CASSFSTTASGSYEQYF. The chain carries TRBV28 and TRBJ2-7; D not certain. The CDR3 length is 17 residues. The germline V gene has CDR1 MDHEN and CDR2 SYDVKM. Trimming shortened V by 3 bases and J by 0 bases, and 18 bases separated the two germline ends. The whole variable domain, remainder taken from reference TRBV28 and TRBJ2-7, is DVKVTQSSRYLVKRTGEKVFLECVQDMDHENMFWYRQDPGLGLRLIYFSYDVKMKEKGDIPEGYSVSREKKERFSLILESASTNQTSMYLCASSFSTTASGSYEQYFGPGTRLTVT.

Notes on this clone: Other DNA sequences in this sample translate to the same CDR3. The chain links TRBV7-2 to TRBJ2-7, with 9 bases lining up with TRBD1. The CDR3 loop spans 14 amino acids. Germline values: CDR1 SGHTA, CDR2 FQGNSA. The junction had 5 bases not matched to a gene; V was cut back by 5 bases and J by 3 bases. Here the CDR3 DNA reads TGTGCCAGCAGCGGGCGGGACAGGGTCTACGAGCAGTACTTC. Protein sequence: CASSGRDRVYEQYF.

The J gene is TRBJ2-3, the V gene TRBV18; possibly TRBD2 for D (6 bases). The CDR3 is 18 amino acids. V was cut by 3 bases and J by 2 bases, with 21 bases left in between. Looked up from germline, CDR1 is KGHSH and CDR2 is LQKENI. This chain's CDR3 is CASSPGTLNQIVTDTQYF. As DNA, the CDR3 is TGTGCCAGCTCACCCGGGACTCTAAACCAAATTGTCACAGATACGCAGTATTTT.

This clone was recorded only once. J is TRBJ2-1 and V is TRBV30; TRBD1 aligns across 7 bases. This CDR3 spans 14 amino acids. J lost 2 bases, V lost 4 bases, and 5 bases had no gene match. Germline V lookup: CDR1 GTSNPN, CDR2 SVGIG (reference sequence). The CDR3 coding sequence is TGTGCCTGGAACGACAGGGCGGCCTACAATGAGCAGTTCTTC. Its translation is CAWNDRAAYNEQFF.

The V and J genes are TRBV5-1 and TRBJ2-1; the D is unclear. CDR1 is SGHRS and CDR2 is YFSETQ in the germline V gene. V lost 0 bases and J lost 0, with 13 bases in between. This CDR3 has 17 amino acids. CDR3 sequence reads: CASSLGAYVGSYNEQFF. CDR3 bases: TGCGCCAGCAGCTTGGGGGCCTACGTTGGCTCCTACAATGAGCAGTTCTTC. Drawing the rest from reference TRBV5-1 and TRBJ2-1, the complete variable domain is KAGVTQTPRYLIKTRGQQVTLSCSPISGHRSVSWYQQTPGQGLQFLFEYFSETQRNKGNFPGRFSGRQFSNSRSEMNVSTLELGDSALYLCASSLGAYVGSYNEQFFGPGTRLTVL.

The chain combines TRBV7-8 with TRBJ2-5; 11 bases are a match to TRBD2. Germline assignment: CDR1 SGHVS and CDR2 FQNEAQ. After removal of 4 bases from V and 1 base from J, the junction contained 2 bases not matched to a gene. The CDR3 contains 15 residues. CDR3 in amino acids: CASSSGLAAQETQYF. The CDR3 DNA reads TGTGCCAGCAGCTCGGGACTAGCGGCCCAAGAGACCCAGTACTTC.

This chain links TRBV7-9 with TRBJ1-5; D not certain. The CDR3 runs 14 residues. The germline CDR1 and CDR2 sequences are SEHNR and FQNEAQ (reference sequence). V lost 7 bases and J lost 2, with 12 bases in between. The CDR3, as DNA: TGTGCCAGCAAACGGCCGCAATGCAATCAGCCCCAGCATTTT. Translated: CASKRPQCNQPQHF.

This sequence joins TRBV6-6 and TRBJ2-1; 8 nucleotides align to TRBD1. The germline CDR1 and CDR2 sequences are MNHNY and SVGAGI (reference sequence). The CDR3 loop spans 13 amino acids. The J segment lost 7 bases and the V segment lost 6 bases, leaving 5 bases of the junction unmatched. CDR3 amino acids: CASSKDRANEQFF. CDR3 DNA: TGTGCCAGCAGCAAGGACAGGGCGAATGAGCAGTTCTTC.

The rearrangement uses TRBV27 and TRBJ1-1, with 12 bases identical to TRBD1. V shed 4 bases and J 4 bases; nucleotides not matched to a gene: 4. The CDR3 runs 15 residues. Germline V gives CDR1 MNHEY, CDR2 SMNVEV (reference sequence). The CDR3 sequence: CASSWGTGGFTEAFF. In DNA, the CDR3 is TGTGCCAGCAGTTGGGGGACAGGGGGCTTCACTGAAGCTTTCTTT.

This clone was observed a handful of times. The chain links TRBV6-6 to TRBJ1-5; weak D call: TRBD1 (6 bases). The ends were cut back, 0 bases at V and 3 bases at J, with 12 bases in the middle. CDR1 is MNHNY and CDR2 is SVGAGI in the germline V gene (reference sequence). There are 16 residues in the CDR3. The CDR3 DNA reads as TGTGCCAGCAGTTACTCACCCAGGGGAGCCAATCAGCCCCAGCATTTT. Protein product: CASSYSPRGANQPQHF.

This clone occurred once. This sample includes further DNA sequences coding for the same CDR3. The V gene is TRBV27, the J gene TRBJ2-7; 8 bases match TRBD1. The germline gives CDR1 MNHEY, CDR2 SMNVEV (reference sequence). CDR3 length equals 11 residues. J was trimmed by 6 bases and V by 11 bases; bases with no gene match: 6. The CDR3 coding sequence is TGTGCCTCATCGACAGGGGCCGAGCAGTACTTC. Translated, it gives CASSTGAEQYF.

The chain joins TRBV27 to TRBJ2-1; 8 bases align to TRBD2. CDR1 MNHEY and CDR2 SMNVEV come from the germline V gene (reference sequence). The ends lost 5 bases at V and 4 bases at J; junction bases unmatched: 10. The CDR3 runs 16 residues. The CDR3 coding sequence is TGTGCCAGCAGTGAGGAGCGGGAGCCATCGTACAATGAGCAGTTCTTC. This codes for CASSEEREPSYNEQFF.

This clone was detected only once. This rearrangement joins TRBV6-5 to TRBJ1-1; D may be TRBD1 (5 bases). This CDR3 spans 13 amino acids. V was cut by 8 bases and J by 1 base, with 11 bases left in between. Germline CDR1 MNHEY, CDR2 SVGAGI. The CDR3, as DNA: TGTGCCAGCTACACGGGACCGAACACTGAAGCTTTCTTT. This gives the protein CASYTGPNTEAFF.

The chain joins TRBV19 to TRBJ1-5; D remains ambiguous. Germline V gene lookup returns CDR1 LNHDA and CDR2 SQIVND (reference sequence). This CDR3 is built from 15 residues. V was clipped by 7 bases and J by 0 bases, with 13 bases between them. Here the CDR3 reads CASNYAKNSNQPQHF. DNA for the CDR3: TGTGCCAGTAACTACGCGAAGAATAGCAATCAGCCCCAGCATTTT.

As to this clone: This likely reflects a read error, since a far larger clone is one base away. The DNA of the CDR3 is TGTGCCAGCAGTTTATGGGCTAGCGGGACAGATACGCAGTATTTT. Translation: CASSLWASGTDTQYF. The chain couples TRBV27 to TRBJ2-3, with 8 nucleotides matching TRBD2. V dropped 1 base and J dropped 3; count of bases not matched to a gene: 3. Germline loops: CDR1 MNHEY, CDR2 SMNVEV (reference sequence). This CDR3 comprises 15 residues.

The chain uses TRBV4-1 and TRBJ1-1; D gene ambiguous. Per the germline V gene, CDR1 is MGHRA and CDR2 is YSYEKL. Between the trimmed V and J ends, which lost 2 bases and 0 bases, there was a span of 10 bases. The CDR3 length is 15 residues. CDR3 DNA: TGCGCCAGCAGCCAATTCCGGGCCATGAACACTGAAGCTTTCTTT. It is translated as CASSQFRAMNTEAFF.

J is TRBJ2-1 and V is TRBV9; D is possibly TRBD2 (6 bases). CDR1 is SGDLS and CDR2 is YYNGEE in the germline V gene. The CDR3 contains 14 residues. V was trimmed by 3 bases and J by 5 bases, leaving 12 bases between them. The CDR3 region has the DNA TGTGCCAGCAGCGAGGTTAGCGGAGACAATGAGCAGTTCTTC. As protein: CASSEVSGDNEQFF.

The chain employs TRBV2 and TRBJ2-7; D tentatively fits TRBD1 or TRBD2 (5 bases each). Looked up from germline, CDR1 is SNHLY and CDR2 is FYNNEI. The CDR3 sequence is 14 residues long. V lost 8 bases, J lost 4 bases, and 18 bases lay in between. CDR3 residues: CASCTGPSSYEQYF. The CDR3 DNA reads as TGTGCCAGCTGTACGGGACCCTCATCGTACGAGCAGTACTTC.

The V call is TRBV7-9, the J call TRBJ2-2; no definite D call. From germline, CDR1 is SEHNR and CDR2 FQNEAQ (reference sequence). The CDR3 spans 14 residues. The ends were cut back, 0 bases at V and 8 bases at J, with 10 bases in the middle. CDR3 region: CASSLAPRSGELFF. The CDR3 region has the DNA TGTGCCAGCAGCTTAGCGCCGAGGTCTGGGGAGCTGTTTTTT.

This rearrangement joins TRBV6-6 to TRBJ2-1; D is possibly TRBD1 or TRBD2 (5 bases each). Trimming removed 0 bases at V and 2 bases at J, with 11 bases between. The V gene's germline CDR1 is MNHNY and CDR2 SVGAGI (reference sequence). The CDR3 runs 16 residues. The CDR3 nucleotides read TGTGCCAGCAGTTACTCGGGGGTTCGGACCTACAATGAGCAGTTCTTC. It is translated as CASSYSGVRTYNEQFF.

V usage is TRBV7-8 and J usage is TRBJ1-5; D perhaps matches TRBD1 (6 bases). The CDR3 runs 17 residues. Germline-derived CDR1 and CDR2 are SGHVS and FQNEAQ. Trimming pared 5 bases from V and 3 bases from J, leaving 20 bases between. This chain's CDR3 is CASSPSVAGDLNQPQHF. The CDR3 DNA reads TGTGCCAGCAGCCCGTCGGTGGCAGGGGATCTCAATCAGCCCCAGCATTTT. Looking up the rest from reference TRBV7-8 and TRBJ1-5 gives the full variable domain: GAGVSQSPRYKVAKRGQDVALRCDPISGHVSLFWYQQALGQGPEFLTYFQNEAQLDKSGLPSDRFFAERPEGSVSTLKIQRTQQEDSAVYLCASSPSVAGDLNQPQHFGDGTRLSIL.

This clone was counted once. The gene calls are TRBV5-1 and TRBJ2-2, with 10 bases aligning to TRBD1. Germline V lookup: CDR1 SGHRS, CDR2 YFSETQ. V was clipped by 0 bases and J by 6 bases; unmatched bases: 5. This CDR3 has 16 residues. The CDR3 here is CASSLVTGGYSGELFF. The CDR3 nucleotides read TGCGCCAGCAGCTTGGTGACAGGGGGCTACTCCGGGGAGCTGTTTTTT.

Many counts were recorded for this clone. The same CDR3 can be traced to other DNA sequences in this sample. The rearrangement joins TRBV6-6 to TRBJ2-5; 7 bases agree with TRBD1. V was pared by 0 bases and J by 4 bases, with 2 bases of the junction left unmatched. Looked up from germline, CDR1 is MNHNY and CDR2 is SVGAGI (reference sequence). The length of the CDR3 is 14 residues. Here the CDR3 reads CASSYSPGGETQYF. The CDR3 DNA reads as TGTGCCAGCAGTTACTCCCCAGGGGGAGAGACCCAGTACTTC.

For the CDR3, the DNA is TGTGCCAGCAGCGTCAGGCCGCGGGGAGGGGGCAATGAGCAGTTCTTC. Its translation: CASSVRPRGGGNEQFF. V and J are TRBV9 and TRBJ2-1; D is perhaps TRBD2 (7 bases). V lost 2 bases to trimming and J lost 6 bases, with 18 bases between them. This CDR3 has 16 residues. Germline V gene sequence: CDR1 SGDLS, CDR2 YYNGEE.

CDR3 nucleotide sequence: TGTCCTGGGAGCTCCTACCCCGGGACTGGAACCTACGAGCAGTACTTC. As protein: CPGSSYPGTGTYEQYF. The genes are TRBV22-1 and TRBJ2-7; TRBD2, the table's D call, was not compared with the DNA. TRBV22-1 is recorded as a pseudogene. CDR3 size: 16 residues.